What follows are 21 T cell receptor beta chains derived from one specimen sequenced in a study of T-cell reconstitution after alpha-beta-depleted transplantation in children. Unique molecular identifiers tagged the TCRbeta library. Via MiXCR, TCRdb re-called the PCR reads, giving one row per CDR3 protein. The sample includes about 260,000 distinct CDR3 sequences, under 9.5% of them seen just once. Material: PBMCs, mostly from graft donor cells, obtained 180 days after TCRalphabeta/CD19-depleted stem cell transplant. All receptors come from a male patient younger than 18 who had a stem cell transplant for acute lymphoblastic leukemia, so the T cells may come from the graft donor.

This clonotype was seen repeatedly, ten times or more. This chain links TRBV10-3 with TRBJ1-6, with 9 nucleotides matching TRBD1. The V segment lost 6 bases and the J segment 7 bases; nucleotides outside the gene matches: 7. CDR3 length equals 15 residues. Germline CDR1 ENHRY, CDR2 SYGVKD. The CDR3 loop is CAISWGQGLNSPLHF. As DNA, the CDR3 is TGTGCCATCAGCTGGGGACAGGGACTAAATTCACCCCTCCACTTT.

This clonotype appeared many times. This chain uses TRBV11-3 with TRBJ2-3; D gene unclear. Germline-derived CDR1 and CDR2 are SGHNT and YENEEA. V shed 5 bases and J shed 0 bases, with 6 bases lying between them. This CDR3 contains 13 residues. The CDR3 here is CASSTTSTDTQYF. The DNA of the CDR3 is TGTGCCAGCAGCACGACTAGCACAGATACGCAGTATTTT.

Ten or more counts support this clonotype. Sequence at one end of the junction differs from germline and may be a read error. The chain links TRBV7-7 to TRBJ2-7; 12 nucleotides align to TRBD2. This CDR3 region has 13 residues. The germline V gene has CDR1 SSHAT and CDR2 FNYEAQ (reference sequence). The CDR3 is CASSPGLAGEQYF. The DNA for the CDR3 is TGTGCTAGCAGCCCGGGACTAGCGGGCGAGCAGTACTTC.

This clonotype was detected many times. The J gene is TRBJ2-7, the V gene TRBV27; D unresolved. Germline V CDR1 and CDR2: MNHEY, SMNVEV (reference sequence). The CDR3 runs to 15 residues. The V end lost 6 bases, the J end lost 0 bases, and 15 bases lay between the germline ends. The CDR3 bases are TGTGCCAGCAGCCGGCGGCGTAAGAGCTCCTACGAGCAGTACTTC. It codes for CASSRRRKSSYEQYF.

This clonotype was seen ten or more times. V usage is TRBV3-1 and J usage is TRBJ1-6; D ambiguous. The CDR3 extends over 17 amino acids. V lost 0 bases and J 7 bases, leaving 16 bases between the germline ends. Germline V gene sequence: CDR1 LGHDT, CDR2 YNNKEL (reference sequence). The CDR3 protein is CASSQDFWAGPNSPLHF. As DNA, the CDR3 is TGTGCCAGCAGCCAAGATTTTTGGGCAGGACCAAATTCACCCCTCCACTTT. The whole variable domain, remainder taken from reference TRBV3-1 and TRBJ1-6, is DTAVSQTPKYLVTQMGNDKSIKCEQNLGHDTMYWYKQDSKKFLKIMFSYNNKELIINETVPNRFSPKSPDKAHLNLHINSLELGDSAVYFCASSQDFWAGPNSPLHFGNGTRLTVT.

This clonotype appeared a few times. The chain uses TRBV20-1 and TRBJ2-3; a weak D match, TRBD2 (7 bases). V lost 0 bases and J lost 4, with 11 bases in between. CDR1 is DFQATT and CDR2 is SNEGSKA in the germline V gene (reference sequence). This CDR3 spans 14 amino acids. CDR3 sequence (DNA): TGCAGTGCTAGAGAAGGGGGAGGGGCAGATACGCAGTATTTT. Residues: CSAREGGGADTQYF.

The table lists this clonotype with many counts. V usage is TRBV9 and J usage is TRBJ1-5, with D unclear. There are 14 residues in the CDR3. CDR1 and CDR2 from the germline V gene are SGDLS and YYNGEE. Trimming cost V 0 bases and J 5 bases, with 9 bases left between them. CDR3 amino acids: CASSVAPGDQPQHF. CDR3 in DNA: TGTGCCAGCAGCGTAGCCCCAGGAGATCAGCCCCAGCATTTT. Complete variable domain (other parts from reference TRBV9 and TRBJ1-5): DSGVTQTPKHLITATGQRVTLRCSPRSGDLSVYWYQQSLDQGLQFLIQYYNGEERAKGNILERFSAQQFPDLHSELNLSSLELGDSALYFCASSVAPGDQPQHFGDGTRLSIL.

In its sample, this clonotype was seen many times. The V call is TRBV20-1, the J call TRBJ1-2, with TRBD1 as a possible D gene (6 bases). V was clipped by 6 bases and J by 2 bases, with 19 bases between them. Germline CDR1 reads DFQATT; CDR2 reads SNEGSKA (reference sequence). The CDR3 is 15 residues long. In DNA form, the CDR3 reads TGCAGTGCCAAGCCTCTGGGGGCGAGCAACTATGGCTACACCTTC. This sequence encodes CSAKPLGASNYGYTF.

The chain carries TRBV14 and TRBJ2-7; 10 bases agree with TRBD1. The J segment lost 4 bases and the V segment lost 1 base, leaving 7 bases of the junction unmatched. CDR1 is SGHDN, CDR2 FVKESK, per germline. The CDR3 sequence is 16 residues long. The CDR3 is CASSQAPGQGRYEQYF. The CDR3 DNA sequence: TGTGCCAGCAGCCAAGCCCCGGGACAGGGGAGATACGAGCAGTACTTC.

This clonotype has a count of ten or more. The rearrangement joins TRBV25-1 to TRBJ2-7, with 8 nucleotides matching TRBD1. CDR3 length equals 14 residues. From germline, CDR1 is MGHDK and CDR2 SYGVNS. V dropped 6 bases and J dropped 3; count of bases not matched to a gene: 7. Written as DNA, the CDR3 is TGTGCCAGCAGCGACACCGGGACAGGCTACGAGCAGTACTTC. Protein product: CASSDTGTGYEQYF.

This clonotype was recorded many times. The chain links TRBV5-1 to TRBJ1-1; the match to TRBD1 covers 8 bases. Germline CDR1 and CDR2: SGHRS and YFSETQ. The CDR3 sequence is 14 residues long. Trimming cost V 1 base and J 5 bases; bases outside gene matches: 4. The CDR3 reads CASSLSQGGTEAFF. CDR3 nucleotide sequence: TGCGCCAGCAGCTTGTCACAGGGGGGGACTGAAGCTTTCTTT.

In this sample, this clonotype turned up many times. The gene calls are TRBV7-2 and TRBJ2-7; TRBD1 aligns across 8 bases. The CDR3 contains 14 residues. With 5 bases clipped from V and 3 bases from J, the junction kept 6 bases outside the gene matches. Germline CDR1 SGHTA, CDR2 FQGNSA. The CDR3 nucleotides are TGTGCCAGCAGCGTGGGCGGGACAGGCTACGAGCAGTACTTC. As protein: CASSVGGTGYEQYF.

In its sample, this clonotype was seen many times. CDR3 region: CASRQSRTGELFF. In DNA, the CDR3 is TGTGCCAGCCGACAGAGTCGGACCGGGGAGCTGTTTTTT. The rearrangement uses TRBV27 and TRBJ2-2; tentatively, D is TRBD1 (5 bases). Germline lookup yields CDR1 MNHEY and CDR2 SMNVEV (reference sequence). This CDR3 has 13 residues. V lost 8 bases and J 5 bases, leaving 12 bases between the germline ends.

This clonotype has ten or more counts. V and J are TRBV20-1 and TRBJ1-1; TRBD1 matches 8 bases. The CDR3 is 12 residues long. Germline V gene sequence: CDR1 DFQATT, CDR2 SNEGSKA (reference sequence). Germline trimming cut 5 bases from V and 7 bases from J; bases unmatched to any gene: 6. The chain's CDR3 is CSASGQVVEAFF. In nucleotides, the CDR3 is TGCAGTGCTTCGGGACAGGTAGTTGAAGCTTTCTTT.

This clonotype occurred a few times. This chain connects TRBV21-1 to TRBJ1-1; the listed D gene, TRBD1, was not tested against the DNA. TRBV21-1 has pseudogene status. This CDR3 spans 15 amino acids. CDR3 in amino acids: CASRGGRTGSKRAFF. Written as DNA, the CDR3 is TGTGCCAGCAGAGGGGGCAGGACAGGGAGTAAAAGAGCTTTCTTT.

For this clonotype: A much larger clone differs by one base, so this may be a read error. J is TRBJ2-3 and V is TRBV12-3 or TRBV12-4; 11 positions match TRBD2. The length of the CDR3 is 18 residues. CDR3 protein: CSSSPGTPLAGGGDTQYF. As DNA, the CDR3 is TGTTCCAGCAGTCCCGGAACCCCTCTAGCGGGAGGTGGAGATACGCAGTATTTT.

Of note for this clonotype: A much more abundant neighbour one base away suggests this may be a read error. The chain is built from TRBV20-1 and TRBJ2-3, with D possibly matching TRBD2 (6 bases). CDR3 length: 11 residues. V shed 0 bases and J shed 14 bases, with 12 bases lying between them. The germline V gene has CDR1 DFQATT and CDR2 SNEGSKA (reference sequence). CDR3 amino acids: CSAREWGEPYF. DNA of the CDR3: TGCAGTGCTAGAGAATGGGGGGAGCCGTATTTT.

This clonotype was seen ten or more times. The gene calls are TRBV7-2 and TRBJ2-1; a possible D gene is TRBD2 (7 bases). Germline V gene sequence: CDR1 SGHTA, CDR2 FQGNSA. This CDR3 region has 17 residues. V dropped 5 bases and J dropped 6 bases, with 23 bases sitting between them. DNA for the CDR3: TGTGCCAGCAGCCCCCCGGGGGCGTGGGGGGGCCTCAATGAGCAGTTCTTC. Translating gives CASSPPGAWGGLNEQFF.

The sample holds many counts of this clonotype. The rearrangement uses TRBV3-1 and TRBJ1-2, with D uncertain. CDR1 is LGHDT, CDR2 YNNKEL, per germline (reference sequence). Trimming removed 0 bases at V and 8 bases at J, with 10 bases between. The CDR3 covers 13 residues. Here the CDR3 DNA reads TGTGCCAGCAGCCAAGAAGTTTCGCGGGGCTACACCTTC. This sequence encodes CASSQEVSRGYTF.

Ten or more counts support this clonotype. This chain joins TRBV20-1 and TRBJ1-6, with 9 bases fitting TRBD1. The CDR3 extends over 13 amino acids. V lost 4 bases and J lost 8; bases outside the gene matches: 3. The germline CDR1 and CDR2 sequences are DFQATT and SNEGSKA (reference sequence). CDR3 sequence: CSATGQGHSPLHF. The CDR3 DNA sequence: TGCAGTGCTACCGGACAGGGGCATTCACCCCTCCACTTT.

This clonotype was detected ten times or more. The chain has TRBV4-3 and TRBJ1-2; D might be TRBD1 (5 bases). The germline gives CDR1 LGHNA, CDR2 YSLEER. This CDR3 spans 15 amino acids. V lost 0 bases to trimming and J lost 3 bases, with 11 bases between them. The CDR3 nucleotides are TGCGCCAGCAGCCAAGATAAGGGGCGCGACTATGGCTACACCTTC. This sequence encodes CASSQDKGRDYGYTF.